This T cell receptor (beta chain) originates from a study of cytomegalovirus exposure and HLA in healthy donors. After removal of 5 bases from V and 4 bases from J, the junction contained 5 bases not matched to a gene. Germline V lookup: CDR1 LGHNA, CDR2 YNFKEQ. The CDR3 has 13 amino acids. It was with 60 Vbeta and 13 Jbeta primers that the PCR ran. Sequencing was performed with immunoSEQ multiplex PCR; in TCRdb, only in-frame clones are kept and a portion is missing. This table has about 180,000 clones, 75% to 85% appearing once. The sequenced sample consisted of PBMCs. V and J are TRBV4-2 and TRBJ2-7; 7 positions match TRBD2. This TCR derives from a young woman in good health and CMV-seropositive. DNA for the CDR3: TGTGCCAGCAGCTTCGATAGCGGGTACGAGCAGTACTTC. As protein: CASSFDSGYEQYF.